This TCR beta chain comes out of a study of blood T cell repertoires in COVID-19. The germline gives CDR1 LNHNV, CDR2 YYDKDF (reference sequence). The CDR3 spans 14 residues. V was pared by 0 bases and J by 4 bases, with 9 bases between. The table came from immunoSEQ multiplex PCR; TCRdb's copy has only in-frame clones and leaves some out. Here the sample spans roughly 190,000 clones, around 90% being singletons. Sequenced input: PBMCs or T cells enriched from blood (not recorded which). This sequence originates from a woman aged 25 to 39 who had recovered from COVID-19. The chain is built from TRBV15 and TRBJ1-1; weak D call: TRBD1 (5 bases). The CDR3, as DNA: TGTGCCACCAGCAGAGATAAAGGGGTCACTGAAGCTTTCTTT. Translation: CATSRDKGVTEAFF.